These T cell receptor beta chains were read from a single sample in a study of Graves' ophthalmopathy and Graves' hyperthyroidism. TCRdb passed the multiplex PCR reads through MiXCR, listing each CDR3 protein once. The sample has 680,000 or so distinct CDR3 sequences, roughly 20% seen once. Material for sequencing was peripheral blood. The receptors were gathered from a woman younger than 30 with stable Graves' hyperthyroidism. Some clones in this sample may be carry-over from other donors' samples. CDR3s include the opening cysteine and the closing phenylalanine or tryptophan. A D gene is named only where the DNA matches it firmly. Size is stated for part of the rows, as once, few or many counts, or as a class when the clone is expanded.

j_gene: TRBJ1-2; abundance: once; v_gene: TRBV12-3/TRBV12-4; d_gene: TRBD1; CDR3aa: CASSSPRDRALKGYTF; CDR3nt: TGTGCCAGCAGTAGCCCTCGGGACAGGGCTCTAAAGGGCTACACCTTC
j_gene: TRBJ1-2; abundance: many; v_gene: TRBV5-1; d_gene: TRBD1; CDR3aa: CASSSSGTGYGYTF; CDR3nt: TGCGCCAGCAGCTCTTCCGGGACAGGTTATGGCTACACCTTC
j_gene: TRBJ2-7; abundance: many; v_gene: TRBV6-1; d_gene: .; CDR3aa: CASSAQQGRSYEQYF; CDR3nt: TGTGCCAGCAGTGCTCAACAGGGACGGTCCTACGAGCAGTACTTC
j_gene: TRBJ2-7; abundance: .; v_gene: TRBV9; d_gene: .; CDR3aa: CASSVAPRYEQYF; CDR3nt: TGTGCCAGCAGCGTAGCCCCTCGGTACGAGCAGTACTTC
j_gene: TRBJ2-7; abundance: .; v_gene: TRBV2; d_gene: .; CDR3aa: CASSDFFEYNYEQYF; CDR3nt: TGTGCCAGCAGTGACTTCTTCGAATACAACTACGAGCAGTACTTC
j_gene: TRBJ1-3; abundance: many; v_gene: TRBV25-1; d_gene: .; CDR3aa: CASSVAGALNTIYF; CDR3nt: TGTGCCAGCAGTGTTGCAGGGGCTCTTAACACCATATATTTT
j_gene: TRBJ1-5; abundance: many; v_gene: TRBV4-1; d_gene: TRBD1; CDR3aa: CASSLGDRAGQPQHF; CDR3nt: TGCGCCAGCAGCCTAGGGGACAGGGCGGGCCAGCCCCAGCATTTT
j_gene: TRBJ2-7; abundance: many; v_gene: TRBV28; d_gene: TRBD1; CDR3aa: CASSLWDPRDRVYEQYF; CDR3nt: TGTGCCAGCAGTTTATGGGACCCCCGGGACAGGGTATACGAGCAGTACTTC
j_gene: TRBJ1-5; abundance: many; v_gene: TRBV6-1; d_gene: TRBD1; CDR3aa: CASSVSGTGSNQPQHF; CDR3nt: TGTGCCAGCAGTGTATCCGGGACAGGTAGCAATCAGCCCCAGCATTTT
j_gene: TRBJ2-7; abundance: many; v_gene: TRBV7-6; d_gene: TRBD1; CDR3aa: CASSLTPGQGAGYEQYF; CDR3nt: TGTGCCAGCAGCTTAACGCCGGGACAGGGGGCAGGATACGAGCAGTACTTC
j_gene: TRBJ2-7; abundance: many; v_gene: TRBV12-3/TRBV12-4; d_gene: .; CDR3aa: CASSKLNTYEQYF; CDR3nt: TGTGCCAGCAGTAAGCTAAACACCTACGAGCAGTACTTC
j_gene: TRBJ1-5; abundance: .; v_gene: TRBV30; d_gene: .; CDR3aa: CAWSIGGNQPQHF; CDR3nt: TGTGCCTGGAGCATAGGGGGCAATCAGCCCCAGCATTTT
j_gene: TRBJ2-7; abundance: many; v_gene: TRBV2; d_gene: .; CDR3aa: CASSGTYSTEGQYF; CDR3nt: TGTGCCAGCAGTGGGACGTATTCAACTGAGGGGCAGTACTTC
j_gene: TRBJ2-5; abundance: .; v_gene: TRBV11-2; d_gene: .; CDR3aa: CASSLGGRAVGGRQYF; CDR3nt: TGTGCCAGCAGCTTAGGAGGTCGGGCGGTGGGTGGTCGTCAGTACTTC
j_gene: TRBJ2-7; abundance: many; v_gene: TRBV28; d_gene: .; CDR3aa: CASSSGERQAFAYEQYF; CDR3nt: TGTGCCAGCAGTTCGGGAGAGCGACAGGCGTTCGCGTACGAGCAGTACTTC
j_gene: TRBJ1-6; abundance: many; v_gene: TRBV5-1; d_gene: .; CDR3aa: CASSATGRQVMNSPLHF; CDR3nt: TGCGCCAGCAGCGCAACAGGACGACAGGTCATGAATTCACCCCTCCACTTT
j_gene: TRBJ1-3; abundance: many; v_gene: TRBV29-1; d_gene: TRBD1; CDR3aa: CSVKEGQGAGNTIYF; CDR3nt: TGCAGCGTTAAGGAGGGACAGGGCGCTGGAAACACCATATATTTT
j_gene: TRBJ1-1; abundance: many; v_gene: TRBV6-1; d_gene: .; CDR3aa: CASSANSLNTEAFF; CDR3nt: TGTGCCAGCAGTGCGAACAGCTTGAACACTGAAGCTTTCTTT
j_gene: TRBJ2-7; abundance: many; v_gene: TRBV6-1; d_gene: TRBD2; CDR3aa: CASRPGGAKEQYF; CDR3nt: TGTGCCAGCCGGCCCGGGGGGGCCAAAGAGCAGTACTTC
j_gene: TRBJ1-1; abundance: few; v_gene: TRBV20-1; d_gene: TRBD1; CDR3aa: CSARGGQEFSRVPRDTEAFF; CDR3nt: TGCAGTGCTAGAGGGGGACAGGAATTCTCCCGCGTACCGAGGGATACTGAAGCTTTCTTT
j_gene: TRBJ1-1; abundance: many; v_gene: TRBV12-3/TRBV12-4; d_gene: .; CDR3aa: CASSLGLNTEAFF; CDR3nt: TGTGCCAGCAGTTTGGGACTGAACACTGAAGCTTTCTTT
j_gene: TRBJ1-3; abundance: .; v_gene: TRBV4-2; d_gene: .; CDR3aa: CASSQRGFGLHSGNTIHF; CDR3nt: TGTGCCAGCAGCCAAAGGGGCTTCGGGCTGCACTCTGGAAACACCATACATTTT
j_gene: TRBJ1-2; abundance: .; v_gene: TRBV4-1; d_gene: TRBD1; CDR3aa: CASDNPGQGYKGYTF; CDR3nt: TGCGCCAGCGATAATCCGGGACAGGGATATAAAGGCTACACCTTC
j_gene: TRBJ1-3; abundance: many; v_gene: TRBV12-3/TRBV12-4; d_gene: .; CDR3aa: CASRRSLSGNTIYF; CDR3nt: TGTGCCAGCAGACGAAGTCTCTCCGGAAACACCATATATTTT
j_gene: TRBJ1-1; abundance: few; v_gene: TRBV28; d_gene: .; CDR3aa: CASSSRGKKTEAFF; CDR3nt: TGTGCCAGCAGTTCCAGGGGTAAGAAGACTGAAGCTTTCTTT
j_gene: TRBJ1-5; abundance: many; v_gene: TRBV20-1; d_gene: TRBD1; CDR3aa: CSAQDRGVGQPQHF; CDR3nt: TGCAGTGCTCAAGACAGGGGCGTTGGTCAGCCCCAGCATTTT
j_gene: TRBJ2-2; abundance: many; v_gene: TRBV6-1; d_gene: TRBD2; CDR3aa: CASSLTSGLTGELFF; CDR3nt: TGTGCCAGCAGCCTAACTAGCGGCCTCACCGGGGAGCTGTTTTTT
j_gene: TRBJ1-5; abundance: few; v_gene: TRBV12-3/TRBV12-4; d_gene: .; CDR3aa: CASSSTDNQPQHF; CDR3nt: TGTGCCAGCAGTTCGACAGACAATCAGCCCCAGCATTTT
j_gene: TRBJ1-6; abundance: many; v_gene: TRBV12-3/TRBV12-4; d_gene: TRBD1; CDR3aa: CASRRQGSESPLHF; CDR3nt: TGTGCCAGCAGAAGACAGGGCTCAGAATCACCCCTCCACTTT
j_gene: TRBJ2-7; abundance: few; v_gene: TRBV12-3/TRBV12-4; d_gene: TRBD2; CDR3aa: CASSSAGVRTYEQYF; CDR3nt: TGTGCCAGCAGTTCGGCGGGGGTACGAACCTACGAGCAGTACTTC
j_gene: TRBJ2-2; abundance: few; v_gene: TRBV11-2; d_gene: .; CDR3aa: CASSLDGQNTGELFF; CDR3nt: TGTGCCAGCAGCTTAGATGGGCAGAACACCGGGGAGCTGTTTTTT
j_gene: TRBJ2-7; abundance: .; v_gene: TRBV12-3/TRBV12-4; d_gene: TRBD1; CDR3aa: CASSFIGTGGEQYF; CDR3nt: TGTGCCAGCAGTTTTATCGGGACAGGGGGCGAGCAGTACTTC
j_gene: TRBJ1-2; abundance: .; v_gene: TRBV6-8; d_gene: .; CDR3aa: CAISNLYGVGFNYGYTF; CDR3nt: TGTGCCATCTCCAACCTGTACGGGGTCGGGTTTAACTATGGCTACACCTTC
j_gene: TRBJ1-6; abundance: many; v_gene: TRBV4-1; d_gene: .; CDR3aa: CASSQDGRDRAPLHF; CDR3nt: TGCGCCAGCAGCCAAGACGGGAGGGACCGTGCACCCCTCCACTTT